This paragraph covers one T cell receptor (beta chain) sequence. With constant-segment primers, 5'RACE yielded cDNA libraries of TCR alpha and TCR beta that carried sample barcodes and UMIs. Via MiXCR, TCRdb re-called the 5' RACE reads, giving one row per CDR3 protein. Found here are approximately 150,000 distinct CDR3 sequences, over 15% of them singletons; the top ten hold around 2.5%. The V end lost 7 bases, the J end lost 9 bases, and 22 bases lay between the germline ends. CDR3 length equals 16 residues. Looked up from germline, CDR1 is LNHDA and CDR2 is SQIVND (reference sequence). The data were obtained in a study of T-cell memory formation after mild COVID-19.

The chain has TRBV19 and TRBJ1-6; D is ambiguous. The clonotype originates from an adult woman who had mild COVID-19 (a few samples of this study predate the infection). Cell type and time point are not known. The sample comprised PBMCs or a T cell subset sorted from them (not recorded which). In DNA form, the CDR3 reads TGTGCCAGTACCCTCGATTTAGCAGTGGAAACTTCACCCCTCCACTTT. Its translation is CASTLDLAVETSPLHF.